This T cell receptor beta chain came from a study of blood T cell repertoires in COVID-19. Study context: Samples representing acute and convalescent COVID-19 were sourced from the United States, Italy and Spain. Sources were T cells, B-cell-depleted T cells, or PBMCs; the material itself was cDNA or gDNA.

In the authors' methods: Estimation of nucleated cell counts was performed using reference gene primer amplification. Sequencing was performed with immunoSEQ multiplex PCR; in TCRdb, only in-frame clones are kept and a portion is missing. V, J and clone size were drawn from that table, and D and trimming were deduced from the DNA. This table has nearly 50,000 clones, approximately 85% appearing once. CDR1 is LNHDA, CDR2 SQIVND, per germline (reference sequence). The trim removed 5 bases at V and 5 bases at J, leaving 10 bases unmatched. The CDR3 is 16 amino acids. The V gene is TRBV19, the J gene TRBJ2-5, with 11 bases lining up with TRBD1. The clonotype originates from a human donor in a cohort sampled during active COVID-19. Sequencing was performed on peripheral blood. The CDR3 DNA sequence: TGTGCCAGTAGTTTACGAACCGGGACAGGGGGGGAGACCCAGTACTTC. The encoded protein is CASSLRTGTGGETQYF. Combining the CDR3 with reference TRBV19 and TRBJ2-5 gives the whole variable domain DGGITQSPKYLFRKEGQNVTLSCEQNLNHDAMYWYRQDPGQGLRLIYYSQIVNDFQKGDIAEGYSVSREKKESFPLTVTSAQKNPTAFYLCASSLRTGTGGETQYFGPGTRLLVL.